This T cell receptor (beta chain) derives from a study of T cells in Graves' hyperthyroidism and ophthalmopathy. TCR beta CDR3 regions were amplified from RNA transcripts. The HTBI primer set served for first-round RT-PCR of the TCR CDR3. TCRdb called the multiplex PCR reads again in MiXCR, with one record for every CDR3 protein. The sample contains over 500,000 distinct CDR3 sequences, about 16% of which appear only once. This clonotype has ten or more counts. The CDR3 sequence is 14 residues long. V lost 5 bases and J 0 bases, leaving 10 bases between the germline ends. CDR1 is MNHEY and CDR2 is SMNVEV in the germline V gene (reference sequence). Ophthalmopathy patients all had a Clinical Activity Score of at least 3, a NOSPECS grade of at least 4 and disease under 3 months old.

The chain joins TRBV27 to TRBJ1-1; D is possibly TRBD1 (6 bases). The receptor's source is a woman aged 30 to 39 with Graves' ophthalmopathy. The sequenced sample was blood. The CDR3 bases are TGTGCCAGCAGTCGGGACAAGATGAACACTGAAGCTTTCTTT. Translation gives CASSRDKMNTEAFF.